This entry lists 26 T cell receptor beta chains sequenced from one sample in a study of graft-versus-host responses after intestinal transplantation. The assay was immunoSEQ multiplex PCR, and TCRdb's table has in-frame clones only and misses some. This sample has some 97,000 clones, with roughly 87% found just once. Antigen specificity for these receptors is unknown. Sequencing used unstimulated CD4+ T cells sorted from spleen or lymph node cells, obtained before transplant. The receptor set was obtained from a human donor who was the organ donor for an intestinal transplant.

J is TRBJ2-7 and V is TRBV6-1; tentative D call: TRBD1 (7 bases). The CDR3 covers 15 residues. Germline V gene data show CDR1 as MNHNS and CDR2 as SASEGT. V was pared by 5 bases and J by 2 bases, with 16 bases between. The chain's CDR3 is CASSSNQGEAYEQYF. CDR3 nucleotide sequence: TGTGCCAGCAGTTCAAACCAGGGGGAGGCCTACGAGCAGTACTTC.

The chain recombines TRBV19 with TRBJ2-5; weak D call: TRBD2 (6 bases). Trimming left V 6 bases short and J 4 bases short, with 18 bases between. CDR3 size: 15 residues. CDR1 and CDR2 from the germline V gene are LNHDA and SQIVND (reference sequence). The CDR3: CASSDRGGSPETQYF. DNA of the CDR3: TGTGCCAGTAGCGACCGTGGGGGGTCCCCAGAGACCCAGTACTTC.

The V gene is TRBV18, the J gene TRBJ1-3; TRBD1 aligns across 10 bases. Germline CDR1 KGHSH, CDR2 LQKENI. V dropped 3 bases and J dropped 3; count of bases not matched to a gene: 2. CDR3 size: 15 residues. DNA of the CDR3: TGTGCCAGCTCACCGACAGGGGGCTTTGGAAACACCATATATTTT. Translating gives CASSPTGGFGNTIYF.

This clone appeared once. This chain links TRBV19 with TRBJ2-1; tentative D call: TRBD1 (8 bases). Trimming cost V 6 bases and J 12 bases, with 18 bases left between them. Germline-derived CDR1 and CDR2 are LNHDA and SQIVND (reference sequence). The CDR3 contains 13 residues. The CDR3 is CASRQGGTSVQFF. CDR3 in DNA: TGTGCCAGTAGACAGGGGGGGACGTCCGTGCAGTTCTTC.

This chain links TRBV27 with TRBJ2-7, with D unresolved. The CDR3 has 15 amino acids. V was pared by 6 bases and J by 3 bases, with 18 bases between. Germline loops: CDR1 MNHEY, CDR2 SMNVEV (reference sequence). The CDR3 bases are TGTGCCAGCAGCCCCAAGTACGGGTCCTACTACGAGCAGTACTTC. Translation gives CASSPKYGSYYEQYF.

On this clone: This CDR3 is also generated by other DNA sequences in the sample. The chain is built from TRBV10-3 and TRBJ2-7; no clear D. V lost 3 bases and J 2 bases, leaving 5 bases between the germline ends. Germline V gene sequence: CDR1 ENHRY, CDR2 SYGVKD. The CDR3 length is 12 residues. CDR3 nucleotide sequence: TGTGCCATCAGTGACAGTCCCTACGAGCAGTACTTC. Its translation is CAISDSPYEQYF.

The chain couples TRBV7-8 to TRBJ1-4, with 9 bases lining up with TRBD1. The CDR3 length is 13 residues. Unmatched junction bases numbered 2, after V lost 5 bases and J lost 7 bases. Germline V lookup: CDR1 SGHVS, CDR2 FQNEAQ. The CDR3 loop reads CASSRDRVEKLFF. The CDR3 nucleotides read TGTGCCAGCAGCCGGGACAGGGTTGAAAAACTGTTTTTT.

The V and J genes are TRBV7-9 and TRBJ1-4; 11 nucleotides line up with TRBD1. The CDR3 totals 17 residues. The J segment lost 8 bases and the V segment lost 1 base, leaving 9 bases of the junction unmatched. Per germline, CDR1 SEHNR and CDR2 FQNEAQ (reference sequence). This CDR3 is CASSLVATGTGGEKLFF. The CDR3 coding sequence is TGTGCCAGCAGCTTAGTGGCAACCGGGACAGGGGGAGAAAAACTGTTTTTT.

In DNA form, the CDR3 reads TGTGCCAGCAGTGAAAGCCAGGGGAACAATCAGCCCCAGCATTTT. Translated: CASSESQGNNQPQHF. V usage is TRBV25-1 and J usage is TRBJ1-5; D is possibly TRBD1 (6 bases). V was clipped by 2 bases and J by 3 bases, with 11 bases between them. Germline CDR1 reads MGHDK; CDR2 reads SYGVNS. The CDR3 length is 15 residues.

This clone occurred once. The chain combines TRBV28 with TRBJ1-2; possibly TRBD1 for D (6 bases). V was cut by 1 base and J by 6 bases, with 15 bases left in between. CDR1 and CDR2 from the germline V gene are MDHEN and SYDVKM. This CDR3 spans 15 amino acids. The CDR3, as DNA: TGTGCCAGCAGTTTATTGGGTTCGGGGGCGGATGGCTACACCTTC. It encodes CASSLLGSGADGYTF.

In this sample, this clone turned up a few times. V is TRBV28 and J is TRBJ1-4; tentatively, D is TRBD1 (5 bases). Trimming removed 7 bases from V and 6 bases from J, with 15 bases in between. Germline loops: CDR1 MDHEN, CDR2 SYDVKM. The CDR3 runs to 14 residues. CDR3 DNA: TGTGCCAGCAATTGGGGCAGAAACTATGAAAAACTGTTTTTT. Protein: CASNWGRNYEKLFF.

V usage is TRBV10-3 and J usage is TRBJ1-1, with a tentative D call TRBD1 (6 bases). CDR1 and CDR2 (germline): ENHRY, SYGVKD. The V gene lost 3 bases and the J gene lost 10 bases, with 15 bases spanning the gap. The CDR3 is 13 residues long. Here the CDR3 reads CAISEALGGPAFF. CDR3 sequence (DNA): TGTGCCATCAGTGAAGCCCTAGGGGGTCCAGCTTTCTTT.

The J gene is TRBJ1-2, the V gene TRBV7-9; D gene ambiguous. Germline V gene sequence: CDR1 SEHNR, CDR2 FQNEAQ (reference sequence). Trimming removed 1 base from V and 7 bases from J, with 10 bases in between. CDR3 length: 13 amino acids. CDR3 sequence reads: CASSLEDRAGYTF. For the CDR3, the DNA is TGTGCCAGCAGCTTAGAAGACCGCGCTGGCTACACCTTC. The complete variable domain, with remaining parts taken from reference TRBV7-9 and TRBJ1-2, reads DTGVSQNPRHKITKRGQNVTFRCDPISEHNRLYWYRQTLGQGPEFLTYFQNEAQLEKSRLLSDRFSAERPKGSFSTLEIQRTEQGDSAMYLCASSLEDRAGYTFGSGTRLTVV.

J is TRBJ1-1 and V is TRBV5-1, with TRBD1 matching 7 bases. Germline trimming cut 7 bases from V and 6 bases from J; bases unmatched to any gene: 15. CDR1 and CDR2 (germline): SGHRS, YFSETQ. This CDR3 is 15 amino acids long. CDR3 sequence reads: CASAPRDSLGAEAFF. The DNA for the CDR3 is TGCGCCAGCGCACCCCGGGACAGTTTAGGGGCTGAAGCTTTCTTT.

This clone was counted a single time. V is TRBV19 and J is TRBJ2-7; a possible D gene is TRBD1 (6 bases). The V end was cut by 4 bases, the J end by 2 bases, with 12 bases between. Germline CDR1 and CDR2: LNHDA and SQIVND (reference sequence). CDR3 length: 14 residues. The CDR3 region is CASSSTGTPYEQYF. In DNA form, the CDR3 reads TGTGCCAGTAGTAGTACCGGGACACCCTACGAGCAGTACTTC.

The chain couples TRBV19 to TRBJ1-5, with D unresolved. With 3 bases removed from V and 5 bases from J, the gap between germline ends came to 5 bases. The germline gives CDR1 LNHDA, CDR2 SQIVND (reference sequence). This CDR3 is built from 12 residues. The CDR3 loop is CASSIPYQPQHF. The CDR3 coding sequence is TGTGCCAGTAGTATCCCATATCAGCCCCAGCATTTT.

This chain uses TRBV4-1 with TRBJ1-2; the match to TRBD1 covers 9 bases. The CDR3 is 19 amino acids. Trimming removed 3 bases from V and 3 bases from J; junction bases left unmatched: 17. Per the germline V gene, CDR1 is MGHRA and CDR2 is YSYEKL. The CDR3 reads CASSHTGTGTGISHYGYTF. CDR3 nucleotides: TGCGCCAGCAGCCATACAGGAACCGGGACAGGGATCTCCCACTATGGCTACACCTTC.

The chain is built from TRBV5-1 and TRBJ2-2; D remains unclear. The V end was cut by 4 bases, the J end by 5 bases, with 15 bases between. This CDR3 spans 15 amino acids. Germline CDR1 reads SGHRS; CDR2 reads YFSETQ. Here the CDR3 DNA reads TGCGCCAGCAGCAGGGTCGACGGAGAGACCGGGGAGCTGTTTTTT. Amino acid sequence: CASSRVDGETGELFF.

The gene calls are TRBV19 and TRBJ1-6, with D perhaps TRBD1 (6 bases). Germline V gene sequence: CDR1 LNHDA, CDR2 SQIVND (reference sequence). This CDR3 has 18 amino acids. V dropped 2 bases and J dropped 0 bases, with 14 bases sitting between them. CDR3 loop: CASSISGTRSSYNSPLHF. As DNA, the CDR3 is TGTGCCAGTAGTATAAGCGGGACAAGAAGCTCCTATAATTCACCCCTCCACTTT.

A note on this clone: Other DNA sequences in the same sample also yield this CDR3. The J gene is TRBJ1-4, the V gene TRBV28; 9 bases align to TRBD1. The CDR3 consists of 14 residues. J lost 7 bases, V lost 6 bases, and 6 bases had no gene match. Germline lookup yields CDR1 MDHEN and CDR2 SYDVKM. The CDR3 nucleotides are TGTGCCAGCAGGCCACAGGGGGCTTCTGAAAAACTGTTTTTT. It translates to CASRPQGASEKLFF.

The chain couples TRBV2 to TRBJ1-5, with a possible D match to TRBD1 (6 bases). V lost 2 bases and J 15 bases, leaving 26 bases between the germline ends. Germline V gene lookup returns CDR1 SNHLY and CDR2 FYNNEI. The CDR3 is made up of 16 amino acids. The CDR3 nucleotides are TGTGCCAGCAGTGAAATTAAGGGTACAGGGAGGCCCGGGTGGCATTTT. Translation: CASSEIKGTGRPGWHF.

The chain couples TRBV10-3 to TRBJ2-2; unclear D gene. Per germline, CDR1 ENHRY and CDR2 SYGVKD. The CDR3 has 15 amino acids. Trimming took 6 bases from V and 3 from J, leaving 14 bases between them. The DNA for the CDR3 is TGTGCCATCAGCGCAAGCAGGTTGGACACCGGGGAGCTGTTTTTT. Encoded protein: CAISASRLDTGELFF.

This chain connects TRBV19 to TRBJ1-2; the D is unclear. CDR3 size: 13 residues. The V and J ends lost 6 bases and 2 bases respectively, with 10 bases between them. Germline V gene lookup returns CDR1 LNHDA and CDR2 SQIVND (reference sequence). CDR3 in DNA: TGTGCCAGTAGCGCCATAGGGAACTATGGCTACACCTTC. Translated, it gives CASSAIGNYGYTF.

In DNA form, the CDR3 reads TGCGCCAGCAGCTTGAACGGCGGGGCCTACAATGAGCAGTTCTTC. Amino acid sequence: CASSLNGGAYNEQFF. The chain uses TRBV5-1 and TRBJ2-1; D might be TRBD2 (6 bases). Per germline, CDR1 SGHRS and CDR2 YFSETQ. The CDR3 is 15 amino acids. Trimming took 1 base from V and 2 from J, leaving 10 bases between them.

The J gene is TRBJ1-3, the V gene TRBV2; D is undetermined. The ends were cut back, 7 bases at V and 0 bases at J, with 10 bases in the middle. CDR1 and CDR2 (germline): SNHLY, FYNNEI. The CDR3 runs 14 residues. The CDR3 region has the DNA TGTGCCAGCACTCGAGAGGGCTCTGGAAACACCATATATTTT. Amino acid sequence: CASTREGSGNTIYF.

The V call is TRBV30, the J call TRBJ2-5, with D uncertain. The DNA end is a closer match to TRBJ2-7, so the J assignment may be wrong. The CDR3 consists of 11 residues. The germline gives CDR1 GTSNPN, CDR2 SVGIG (reference sequence). Written as DNA, the CDR3 is TGTGCCTGGAAAGCCAACTACGAGCAGTACTTC. Protein: CAWKANYEQYF.